These T cell receptor beta chains were read from a single sample in a study of OX40 agonist ivuxolimab in advanced cancers. Method: immunoSEQ multiplex PCR; TCRdb's copy keeps in-frame clones and lacks some. In the table there are roughly 70,000 clones, 70% to 90% of which are singletons. The sequenced sample was CD4+ or CD8+ T cells sorted from blood, obtained in a trial of the OX40 agonist ivuxolimab. The receptors originated from an adult with an advanced solid tumor such as melanoma, head and neck, liver or kidney cancer. The CDR3 runs from the conserved cysteine through the conserved F or W. A D gene is named only where the DNA matches it firmly. Some rows mark clone size as missing; the rest say once, few, many or name a class of expanded clone.

TRBV7-2	-	many	TRBJ2-3	TGTGCCAGCAGCCACCTAACCGCAGGCTCCTGGGGGACAGATACGCAGTATTTT	CASSHLTAGSWGTDTQYF
TRBV2	TRBD1	-	TRBJ1-5	TGTGCCAGCAGCCGACAGGGAGGTCAGCCCCAGCATTTT	CASSRQGGQPQHF
TRBV7-2	-	-	TRBJ1-6	TGTGCCACAAGAGCAGCTCCAATTGGGAGCTCCTATAATTCACCCCTCCACTTT	CATRAAPIGSSYNSPLHF
TRBV7-2	-	once	TRBJ1-1	TGTGCCAGCAGTCTCGATAGGACTGAAGCTTTCTTT	CASSLDRTEAFF
TRBV7-2	TRBD1	once	TRBJ2-7	TGTGCCAGCAGCTTATCCGGGACAGGGTTCTACGAGCAGTACTTC	CASSLSGTGFYEQYF
TRBV6-5	-	once	TRBJ2-7	TGTGCCAGCAGTTACATTGGGGGTGGCGAGCAGTACTTC	CASSYIGGGEQYF
TRBV6-6	TRBD1	-	TRBJ1-6	TGTGCCAGCAGGAACGACAGGGGGAGTTCACCCCTCCACTTT	CASRNDRGSSPLHF
TRBV5-1	-	few	TRBJ2-1	TGCGCCAGCAGCTTGGGACAGATCCTCTACAATGAGCAGTTCTTC	CASSLGQILYNEQFF
TRBV19	-	-	TRBJ2-7	TGTGCCAGTAGTTTGACTGCCTCCTACGAGCAGTACTTC	CASSLTASYEQYF
TRBV15	TRBD1	-	TRBJ1-5	TGTGCCACCAGCAGCCGACAGGGTTCTCAGCCCCAGCATTTT	CATSSRQGSQPQHF
TRBV2	-	once	TRBJ1-6	TGTGCCAGCAGGAATACAGAGAATTCACCCCTCCACTTT	CASRNTENSPLHF
TRBV12-1	-	-	TRBJ1-1	TGTGCCAGCAGCTTTCCCGGAGGAGGAACTGAAGCTTTCTTT	CASSFPGGGTEAFF
TRBV13	-	-	TRBJ1-1	TGTGCCAGCAGCTCCCGGGGGAACACTGAAGCTTTCTTT	CASSSRGNTEAFF
TRBV29-1	TRBD2	-	TRBJ2-5	TGCAGCGTTGCGGCGGGGGGAGAGACCCAGTACTTC	CSVAAGGETQYF
TRBV5-4	-	-	TRBJ1-2	TGTGCCAGCAGGTCGACGGATTTTAACTATGGCTACACCTTC	CASRSTDFNYGYTF
TRBV5-1	TRBD1	-	TRBJ2-2	TGCGCCAGCAGCGATACACAGGGGGCCGGGGAGCTGTTTTTT	CASSDTQGAGELFF
TRBV7-2	-	-	TRBJ2-3	TGTGCCAGCAGCTTAGCGTCGGAGGATACGCAGTATTTT	CASSLASEDTQYF
TRBV5-1	TRBD1	-	TRBJ2-7	TGCGCCAGCAGCACGGGACAGGGACTCTACGAGCAGTACTTC	CASSTGQGLYEQYF
TRBV6-1	TRBD1	few	TRBJ1-6	TGTGCCAGCAGCCAGGGACAGAGGCATAAGGCACCCCTCCACTTT	CASSQGQRHKAPLHF
TRBV10-3	TRBD1	-	TRBJ1-5	TGTGCCATCAGTGCAAGCGGGACAGGGGATCAGCCCCAGCATTTT	CAISASGTGDQPQHF
TRBV7-2	-	-	TRBJ2-3	TGTGCCAGCAGCTTAGAGGGGACACGGAGCGGGGACGCAGATACGCAGTATTTT	CASSLEGTRSGDADTQYF
TRBV7-3	-	-	TRBJ1-1	TGTGCCAGCAGCTTAACCGTAACAGACGAAGCTTTCTTT	CASSLTVTDEAFF
TRBV7-9	TRBD1	-	TRBJ1-5	TGTGCCAGCAGCTTTGGGCCGACAGGGGGGCAGCCCCAGCATTTT	CASSFGPTGGQPQHF
TRBV14	-	-	TRBJ2-1	TGTGCCAGCAGCCAAGACCTAGACTACAATGAGCAGTTCTTC	CASSQDLDYNEQFF
TRBV7-9	TRBD1	-	TRBJ1-4	TGTGCCAGCAGCCCCGGGACAGGGGGGAGGAAGGAAAAACTGTTTTTT	CASSPGTGGRKEKLFF
TRBV7-2	-	-	TRBJ1-2	TGTGCCAGCAGCCCAATGACAAAATGGGACTATGGCTACACCTTC	CASSPMTKWDYGYTF
TRBV4-1	TRBD2	-	TRBJ2-1	TGCGCCAGCAGCGCCCGAGGGCGGGGGGCTGACAATGAGCAGTTCTTC	CASSARGRGADNEQFF
TRBV19	-	-	TRBJ2-5	TGTGCCAGTAGTATCCAGGGTTATGAAGAGACCCAGTACTTC	CASSIQGYEETQYF
TRBV25-1	TRBD1	-	TRBJ1-3	TGTGCCAGCAGCCCCCCCTCTGACAGGGGGGCCTCTGGAAACACCATATATTTT	CASSPPSDRGASGNTIYF
TRBV5-1	-	-	TRBJ2-7	TGCGCCAGCAGCTTGGATACTCTTTCAGGGAACGAGCAGTACTTC	CASSLDTLSGNEQYF
TRBV6-5	-	-	TRBJ2-2	TGTGCCAGCAATGAGGGGATGAACACCGGGGAGCTGTTTTTT	CASNEGMNTGELFF
TRBV7-2	-	-	TRBJ1-5	TGTGCCAGCAGCTTACTTGCTGGCAGTCAGCCCCAGCATTTT	CASSLLAGSQPQHF
TRBV7-9	-	-	TRBJ1-1	TGTGCCAGCAGCTTAGGTCGGGCTGAAGCTTTCTTT	CASSLGRAEAFF
TRBV7-9	-	-	TRBJ2-1	TGTGCCAGCAGCTTAGGACCTAGCTCCTACAATGAGCAGTTCTTC	CASSLGPSSYNEQFF
TRBV5-1	TRBD2	-	TRBJ2-1	TGCGCCAGCAGGCAATCCGGACTAGCGGGGGTCAATGAGCAGTTCTTC	CASRQSGLAGVNEQFF
TRBV19	TRBD1	-	TRBJ2-1	TGTGCCAGTAGTATGGTGGACAGGGTCAGCGATGAGCAGTTCTTC	CASSMVDRVSDEQFF
TRBV5-1	-	few	TRBJ1-6	TGCGCCAGCAGCCAAGCGACAGGATTTTCACCCCTCCACTTT	CASSQATGFSPLHF
TRBV7-9	-	-	TRBJ1-2	TGTGCCAGCAGCCCTGGACGGAGCTATGGCTACACCTTC	CASSPGRSYGYTF
TRBV9	-	-	TRBJ1-1	TGTGCCAGCAGCGCCCGACAGGTTTTTGACACTGAAGCTTTCTTT	CASSARQVFDTEAFF
TRBV5-4	TRBD1	-	TRBJ1-2	TGTGCCAGCAGCCAGACAGGGATCGGCGGCTACACCTTC	CASSQTGIGGYTF
TRBV2	TRBD1	-	TRBJ1-1	TGTGCCAGCAGTTGGGACAGGGGCACTGAAGCTTTCTTT	CASSWDRGTEAFF
TRBV6-6	-	-	TRBJ2-4	TGTGCCAGCGGTACGACGAGGGACATTCAGTACTTC	CASGTTRDIQYF
TRBV7-9	-	-	TRBJ1-6	TGTGCCAGCAGCTTAAACTCGTTCCTCTCACCCCTCCACTTT	CASSLNSFLSPLHF
TRBV12-5	-	-	TRBJ1-5	TGTGCTAGTGGCCGGGATTACAATCAGCCCCAGCATTTT	CASGRDYNQPQHF
TRBV19	-	-	TRBJ2-7	TGTGCCAGTAGTATTGCAGCCATGAGCTCCTACGAGCAGTACTTC	CASSIAAMSSYEQYF
TRBV5-5	TRBD1	-	TRBJ1-2	TGTGCCAGCAGCACCCGGACAGGAATCTACACCTTC	CASSTRTGIYTF
TRBV7-2	-	-	TRBJ1-6	TGTGCCAGCAGCTCCTGGTTCACCCTCCACTTT	CASSSWFTLHF
TRBV5-4	-	-	TRBJ2-2	TGTGCCAGCAGCTTTGGGACAAAAGGGGAGCTGTTTTTT	CASSFGTKGELFF
TRBV4-3	-	-	TRBJ1-1	TGCGCCAGCAGCCCAAAAGGGGAGGACGGACCTAGGAACACTGAAGCTTTCTTT	CASSPKGEDGPRNTEAFF
TRBV5-8	TRBD1	-	TRBJ1-5	TGTGCCAGCAGCTCCGACAGGGCTAGTCAGCCCCAGCATTTT	CASSSDRASQPQHF